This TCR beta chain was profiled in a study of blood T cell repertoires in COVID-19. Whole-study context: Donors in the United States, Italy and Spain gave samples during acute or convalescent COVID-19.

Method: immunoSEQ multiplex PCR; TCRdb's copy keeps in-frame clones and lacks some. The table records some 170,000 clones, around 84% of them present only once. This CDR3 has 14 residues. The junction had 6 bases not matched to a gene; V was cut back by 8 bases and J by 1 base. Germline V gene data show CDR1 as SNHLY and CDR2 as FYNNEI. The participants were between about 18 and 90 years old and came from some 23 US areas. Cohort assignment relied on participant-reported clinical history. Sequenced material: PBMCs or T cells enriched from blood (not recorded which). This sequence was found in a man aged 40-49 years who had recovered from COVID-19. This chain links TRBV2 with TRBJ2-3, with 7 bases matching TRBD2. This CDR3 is CASGGGTGTDTQYF. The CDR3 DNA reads TGTGCCAGCGGGGGGGGGACGGGCACAGATACGCAGTATTTT.